This entry concerns a single T cell receptor beta chain. What it recognizes is unknown. The CDR3 totals 17 residues. Germline V gene lookup returns CDR1 SGHRS and CDR2 YFSETQ. Deletions cut 2 bases from V and 2 bases from J, with 20 bases between. TCRdb reanalysed the RT-PCR reads using MiXCR and keeps one entry per CDR3 protein. Here the sample spans hundreds of thousands of distinct CDR3 sequences, roughly 14% being singletons. These data belong to a study of response to subunit inactivated influenza vaccine. The study's findings and limits: Each seasonal flu vaccination may recruit only limited new T cells, authors suggested.

The clonotype was recovered from a man aged 45 to 65 who received an inactivated influenza vaccine. Specimen: PBMCs from blood, collected approximately 15 days before vaccination. The V gene is TRBV5-1, the J gene TRBJ2-7, with D tentatively TRBD1 (6 bases). The CDR3 protein is CASSLTLRQVSPYEQYF. The CDR3 coding sequence is TGCGCCAGCAGCTTAACCCTTAGACAGGTCAGCCCCTACGAGCAGTACTTC.